Each of the 6 T cell receptor beta chains below was sequenced from the same sample in a study of response to subunit inactivated influenza vaccine. TCRdb reprocessed the RT-PCR reads with MiXCR, giving one entry per CDR3 protein. The sample gives about 570,000 distinct CDR3 sequences, about 11% of which show up once; approximately 11% is in the top ten. The data were also submitted as part of a second study, on T cells expressing NK-cell markers. That study reports: UMIs were included in TCR beta cDNA generated by 5'RACE template switching.

The sample here was PBMCs from blood, taken on the day of vaccination. All receptors come from a man in his fifties or sixties who received an inactivated influenza vaccine.

This chain links TRBV4-3 with TRBJ2-3; D uncertain. The V gene lost 0 bases and the J gene lost 2 bases, with 6 bases spanning the gap. This CDR3 is built from 14 residues. Germline CDR1 and CDR2: LGHNA and YSLEER. In DNA form, the CDR3 reads TGCGCCAGCAGCCAAGAATCCCCCACAGATACGCAGTATTTT. This codes for CASSQESPTDTQYF.

In this sample, this clonotype turned up a few times. The chain joins TRBV5-6 to TRBJ1-4; 8 bases match TRBD1. V was clipped by 5 bases and J by 3 bases; unmatched bases: 6. Per the germline V gene, CDR1 is SGHDT and CDR2 is YYEEEE. The CDR3 length is 15 residues. CDR3 residues: CASSRPGQANEKLFF. CDR3 nucleotides: TGTGCCAGCAGTCGACCGGGACAGGCTAATGAAAAACTGTTTTTT.

This clonotype occurred a few times. The chain combines TRBV20-1 with TRBJ2-5, with TRBD2 identical over 11 bases. V shed 6 bases and J 5 bases; nucleotides not matched to a gene: 8. There are 14 residues in the CDR3. Germline lookup yields CDR1 DFQATT and CDR2 SNEGSKA (reference sequence). The CDR3 spells CSAPLAGVLETQYF. CDR3 coding DNA: TGCAGTGCACCACTAGCGGGAGTTCTTGAGACCCAGTACTTC.

This clonotype was found a few times. The chain uses TRBV29-1 and TRBJ2-2; D ambiguous. Deletions cut 2 bases from V and 0 bases from J, with 16 bases between. This CDR3 contains 17 residues. Germline CDR1 SQVTM, CDR2 ANQGSEA. The CDR3 is CSVELSGTFANTGELFF. CDR3 bases: TGCAGCGTTGAATTGTCTGGCACCTTCGCGAACACCGGGGAGCTGTTTTTT.

V is TRBV20-1 and J is TRBJ2-5, with D possibly TRBD1 on 5 matching bases. CDR1 and CDR2 (germline): DFQATT, SNEGSKA (reference sequence). V lost 2 bases and J lost 3, with 16 bases in between. The CDR3 consists of 15 residues. In DNA form, the CDR3 reads TGCAGTGCTAGAAGGGGCTCAGCCCGAGAAGAGACCCAGTACTTC. Translated, it gives CSARRGSAREETQYF.

The rearrangement joins TRBV10-3 to TRBJ2-1, with 8 bases lining up with TRBD2. The CDR3 totals 16 residues. Trimming removed 0 bases from V and 2 bases from J; junction bases left unmatched: 3. CDR1 ENHRY and CDR2 SYGVKD come from the germline V gene. In DNA, the CDR3 is TGTGCCATCAGTGAGTCTGGTAGCGGGGCCTACAATGAGCAGTTCTTC. This codes for CAISESGSGAYNEQFF.